This T cell receptor beta chain was found in a study of beta chain features in type 1 diabetes. This clone was counted between two and nine times. The CDR3 spans 17 residues. Trimming cost V 0 bases and J 4 bases, with 17 bases left between them. Germline V CDR1 and CDR2: SGDLS, YYNGEE. The authors reverse transcribed all of the isolated RNA, so sequencing captured expressed TCRB transcripts. Sequencing was performed with immunoSEQ multiplex PCR; in TCRdb, only in-frame clones are kept and a portion is missing. The sample has about 230,000 clones; 7.5% to 10% are singletons. This TCR was sampled from a woman between 18 and 29 years old in good health. The sample taken for sequencing was naive CD4+ T cells from blood. The chain is built from TRBV9 and TRBJ2-1, with D possibly being TRBD2 (5 bases). CDR3 DNA sequence: TGTGCCAGCAGCGTAGACCCGAGCGGAGGCGTGTACAATGAGCAGTTCTTC. It yields the protein CASSVDPSGGVYNEQFF.